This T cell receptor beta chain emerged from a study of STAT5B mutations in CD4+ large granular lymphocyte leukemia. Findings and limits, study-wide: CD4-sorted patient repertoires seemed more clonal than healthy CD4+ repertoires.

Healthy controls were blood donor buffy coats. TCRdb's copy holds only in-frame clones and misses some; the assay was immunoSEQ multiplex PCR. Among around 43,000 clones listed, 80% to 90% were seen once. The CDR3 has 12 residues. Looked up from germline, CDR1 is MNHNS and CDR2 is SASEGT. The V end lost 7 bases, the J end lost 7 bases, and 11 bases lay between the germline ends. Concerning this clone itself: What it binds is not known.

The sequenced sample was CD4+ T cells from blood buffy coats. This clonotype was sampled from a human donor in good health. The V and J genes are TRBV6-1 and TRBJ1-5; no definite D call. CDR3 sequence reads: CASTNWRQPQHF. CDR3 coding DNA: TGTGCCAGCACGAACTGGCGGCAGCCCCAGCATTTT.